This TCR beta chain was sequenced for a study of cytotoxic CD8 clonotypes in ibrutinib-treated CLL. Study-wide context: Patients: 11 to 12 relapsed/refractory, under 16 treatment-naive, 17 IGHV unmutated.

This table comes from immunoSEQ multiplex PCR, and its TCRdb copy is limited to in-frame clones, with some not included. The data contain roughly 11,000 clones, around 80% of them singletons. The study's findings and limits: On treatment, the uncommon public clonotypes contracted or remained stable.

Looked up from germline, CDR1 is SGDLS and CDR2 is YYNGEE. V was trimmed by 0 bases and J by 6 bases, leaving 8 bases between them. The CDR3 is 13 amino acids. As to this clone: Its antigen is not identified.

Genomic DNA (about 2 micrograms) was obtained from cryopreserved PBMCs for construction of TCR beta libraries. The source of this sequence is a human donor with chronic lymphocytic leukemia. Sequencing was performed on PBMCs, taken at disease progression, from a patient treated with ibrutinib. The rearrangement uses TRBV9 and TRBJ2-3, with unresolved D. CDR3 sequence: CASSVDVEDTQYF. Here the CDR3 DNA reads TGTGCCAGCAGCGTAGACGTGGAGGATACGCAGTATTTT.